Listed below are T cell receptor beta chains from one sample, sequenced in a study of T cells after yellow fever vaccination. From the 5' RACE reads, TCRdb called clonotypes with MiXCR, one entry per CDR3 protein. The data show about 300,000 distinct CDR3 sequences, roughly 6.8% seen once. Source: PBMCs, taken roughly 47 days after the first yellow fever vaccination. The receptors here all came from a man aged 18 to 29 who received the YFV17D yellow fever vaccine. Both conserved end residues are part of each CDR3. D genes are given only for firm matches. A row's size may be missing; if present it is once, few, many or a size class.

d_call j_call clone_size v_call cdr3_length cdr3_nt cdr3_aa
TRBD1 TRBJ2-7 - TRBV7-2 15 TGTGCCAGCAGCTTGGCGACAGGGCCGGCCTACGAGCAGTACTTC CASSLATGPAYEQYF
TRBD2 TRBJ2-7 - TRBV20-1 16 TGCTGTGCTAGAAACCTAGGGCTAGCGGGGGGGGGTGAGCAGTACTTC CCARNLGLAGGGEQYF
TRBD1 TRBJ2-4 few TRBV5-1 14 TGCGCCAGCAGCTTGGACGGACAGGGGAACATTCAGTACTTC CASSLDGQGNIQYF
TRBD1 TRBJ1-2 - TRBV20-1 12 TGCAGTGCTCGAGGGACAGGGGTTGGCTACACCTTC CSARGTGVGYTF
- TRBJ2-1 many TRBV7-3 15 TGTGCCAGCAGCTTAATCGGCAACTCCTACAATGAGCAGTTCTTC CASSLIGNSYNEQFF
TRBD1 TRBJ2-7 few TRBV5-1 15 TGCGCCAGCAGCGCGACAACAGGGGATGATTACGAGCAGTACTTC CASSATTGDDYEQYF
- TRBJ2-3 - TRBV18 13 TGTGCCAGCTCACCCCGCGTCCAGGGGACGCAGTATTTT CASSPRVQGTQYF
TRBD2 TRBJ2-1 many TRBV4-3 15 TGCGCCAGCAGCCATTTTAGCGGGGGCTACAATGAGCAGTTCTTC CASSHFSGGYNEQFF
- TRBJ1-5 many TRBV15 14 TGTGCCACCAGCAGAGAACAGAACAATCAGCCCCAGCATTTT CATSREQNNQPQHF
- TRBJ2-5 few TRBV12-3/TRBV12-4 15 TGTGCCAGCAGTTCTCGTCTAGCGCCTGGAGAGACCCAGTACTTC CASSSRLAPGETQYF
- TRBJ1-4 few TRBV7-9 16 TGTGCCAGCAGCCGGTCGGACGGTTCAACTAATGAAAAACTGTTTTTT CASSRSDGSTNEKLFF
TRBD1 TRBJ1-6 many TRBV20-1 15 TGCAGTGCTAGAGCCGGGACAGCCCGGAACTCACCCCTCCACTTT CSARAGTARNSPLHF
- TRBJ1-5 - TRBV25-1 17 TGTGCCAGCAGTGAATCAAACAGGGCAATCGACAATCAGCCCCAGCATTTT CASSESNRAIDNQPQHF
TRBD1 TRBJ2-1 few TRBV7-8 15 TGTGCCAGCAGCACACAGGGGGAAGCCTACAATGAGCAGTTCTTC CASSTQGEAYNEQFF
- TRBJ1-2 - TRBV6-1 13 TGTGCCAGCATCCGACCGGGGGGGTGGGGCTACACCTTC CASIRPGGWGYTF
- TRBJ2-3 few TRBV28 15 TGTGCCAGCAGTTTATCTCTCGACCTGGGAGATACGCAGTATTTT CASSLSLDLGDTQYF
TRBD1 TRBJ2-1 - TRBV9 16 TGTGCCAGCAGCCGATCAAACAGGGGCACCTACAATGAGCAGTTCTTC CASSRSNRGTYNEQFF
- TRBJ2-7 few TRBV20-1 11 TGCAGTGCTATATCCTACCCCGAGCAGTACTTC CSAISYPEQYF
- TRBJ2-7 many TRBV15 14 TGTGCCACCAGCAGGAGGACAGTCTCCAACGAGCAGTACTTC CATSRRTVSNEQYF
TRBD1 TRBJ1-2 once TRBV3-1 15 TGTGCCAGCAGCCAGCCTGACAGGGGAAGCTATGGCTACACCTTC CASSQPDRGSYGYTF
TRBD2 TRBJ2-5 many TRBV11-1 15 TGTGCCAGCAGCGCAGCGGGGGGGGGCCAAGAGACCCAGTACTTC CASSAAGGGQETQYF
- TRBJ1-1 - TRBV12-3/TRBV12-4 13 TGTGCCAGCCCCTTCCCTAACTCAGACAGGGCTTTCTTT CASPFPNSDRAFF
- TRBJ1-1 - TRBV7-9 12 TGTGCCAGCAGCTTAGCTGGGGGTGAAGCTTTCTTT CASSLAGGEAFF
TRBD2 TRBJ2-1 few TRBV7-3 16 TGTGCCAGCAGCTCTCAGCGGGGGCCCTTATACAATGAGCAGTTCTTC CASSSQRGPLYNEQFF
- TRBJ2-1 few TRBV7-6 11 TGTGCCAGCAGCTTAGCGGCTGAGCAGTTCTTC CASSLAAEQFF
- TRBJ2-3 few TRBV7-9 14 TGTGCCAGCAACCAGGGGGGGCCCACAGATACGCAGTATTTT CASNQGGPTDTQYF
- TRBJ1-6 - TRBV5-5 15 TGTGCCAGCAGCTTGGTCCAGGCTACTAATTCACCCCTCCACTTT CASSLVQATNSPLHF
TRBD1 TRBJ2-2 - TRBV10-2 16 TGCGCCAGCATTAGCTTTGACAGGGACAACACCGGGGAGCTGTTTTTT CASISFDRDNTGELFF
- TRBJ2-1 few TRBV24-1 14 TGTGCCACCAGTGTGGGGGGCTCCTACAATGAGCAGTTCTTC CATSVGGSYNEQFF
- TRBJ2-2 few TRBV2 13 TGTGCCAGCAGATTAATTACCACCGGGGAGCTGTTTTTT CASRLITTGELFF
- TRBJ2-3 few TRBV24-1 14 TGTGCCACCCGACGGACAGTTAGCACAGATACGCAGTATTTT CATRRTVSTDTQYF
- TRBJ2-1 - TRBV20-1 15 TGCAGTGCTAGAGAACCGGGGAGGCCCTACAATGAGCAGTTCTTC CSAREPGRPYNEQFF
TRBD1 TRBJ1-1 few TRBV5-1 14 TGCGCCAGCAGCATGGACAGGGCGGGCACTGAAGCTTTCTTT CASSMDRAGTEAFF
TRBD2 TRBJ2-3 many TRBV20-1 15 TGCAGTGCTGCCAAGGCTAGCGGGGCCACAGATACGCAGTATTTT CSAAKASGATDTQYF
- TRBJ1-1 many TRBV16 13 TGTGCCAGCAGCCACGGGGGGAGGACTGAAGCTTTCTTT CASSHGGRTEAFF
- TRBJ1-1 - TRBV4-1 17 TGCGCCAGCAGCCAAGATTGGTACGCCGGGGGGAACACTGAAGCTTTCTTT CASSQDWYAGGNTEAFF
- TRBJ1-2 few TRBV6-6 12 TGTGCCAGCAGTTACGAGGTGTATGGCTACACCTTC CASSYEVYGYTF